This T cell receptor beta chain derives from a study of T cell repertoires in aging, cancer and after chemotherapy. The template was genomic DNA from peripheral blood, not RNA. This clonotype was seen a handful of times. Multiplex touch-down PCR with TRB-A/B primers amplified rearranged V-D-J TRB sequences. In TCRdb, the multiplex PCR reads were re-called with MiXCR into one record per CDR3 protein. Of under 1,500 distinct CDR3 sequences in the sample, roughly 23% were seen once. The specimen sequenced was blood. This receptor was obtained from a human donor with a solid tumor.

The CDR3 DNA sequence: TGTGCCAGCAGTTCGGGACAGAATGAAAAACTGTTTTTT. It is translated as CASSSGQNEKLFF. This sequence joins TRBV6-5 and TRBJ1-4, with 7 bases fitting TRBD1. The CDR3 contains 13 residues. The junction had 1 base not matched to a gene; V was cut back by 4 bases and J by 5 bases. CDR1 is MNHEY, CDR2 SVGAGI, per germline.